The clone carrying this TCR beta chain was observed many times. Antigen: not known. The data were obtained in a study of T cells in Graves' hyperthyroidism and ophthalmopathy. Study information: Peripheral blood was collected at initial diagnosis, before any treatment.

The CDR3 extends over 15 amino acids. V shed 4 bases and J shed 0 bases, with 13 bases lying between them. CDR1 is LGHDT, CDR2 YNNKEL, per germline (reference sequence). Regions amplified from RNA transcripts were the TCR beta CDR3 regions. The HTBI primer set drove a first-round RT-PCR of the TCR CDR3. MiXCR was run by TCRdb on the multiplex PCR reads, yielding one entry per CDR3 protein. The data contain 490,000 or so distinct CDR3 sequences, 15% to 20% of them seen just once; the ten biggest clones take up roughly 29%. General study results and limits: Stable hyperthyroidism and ophthalmopathy were separated using 13 V-J signatures. Most clonotypes expanded in the thyroid (above 0.001) were also present in blood.

The V call is TRBV3-1, the J call TRBJ2-7, with a tentative D call TRBD2 (5 bases). Sequencing was performed on blood. The receptor was derived from a woman between 25 and 40 years old with Graves' ophthalmopathy. For the CDR3, the DNA is TGTGCCAGCAGCCGCGGACTTTTATCCTCCTACGAGCAGTACTTC. Its protein product is CASSRGLLSSYEQYF.